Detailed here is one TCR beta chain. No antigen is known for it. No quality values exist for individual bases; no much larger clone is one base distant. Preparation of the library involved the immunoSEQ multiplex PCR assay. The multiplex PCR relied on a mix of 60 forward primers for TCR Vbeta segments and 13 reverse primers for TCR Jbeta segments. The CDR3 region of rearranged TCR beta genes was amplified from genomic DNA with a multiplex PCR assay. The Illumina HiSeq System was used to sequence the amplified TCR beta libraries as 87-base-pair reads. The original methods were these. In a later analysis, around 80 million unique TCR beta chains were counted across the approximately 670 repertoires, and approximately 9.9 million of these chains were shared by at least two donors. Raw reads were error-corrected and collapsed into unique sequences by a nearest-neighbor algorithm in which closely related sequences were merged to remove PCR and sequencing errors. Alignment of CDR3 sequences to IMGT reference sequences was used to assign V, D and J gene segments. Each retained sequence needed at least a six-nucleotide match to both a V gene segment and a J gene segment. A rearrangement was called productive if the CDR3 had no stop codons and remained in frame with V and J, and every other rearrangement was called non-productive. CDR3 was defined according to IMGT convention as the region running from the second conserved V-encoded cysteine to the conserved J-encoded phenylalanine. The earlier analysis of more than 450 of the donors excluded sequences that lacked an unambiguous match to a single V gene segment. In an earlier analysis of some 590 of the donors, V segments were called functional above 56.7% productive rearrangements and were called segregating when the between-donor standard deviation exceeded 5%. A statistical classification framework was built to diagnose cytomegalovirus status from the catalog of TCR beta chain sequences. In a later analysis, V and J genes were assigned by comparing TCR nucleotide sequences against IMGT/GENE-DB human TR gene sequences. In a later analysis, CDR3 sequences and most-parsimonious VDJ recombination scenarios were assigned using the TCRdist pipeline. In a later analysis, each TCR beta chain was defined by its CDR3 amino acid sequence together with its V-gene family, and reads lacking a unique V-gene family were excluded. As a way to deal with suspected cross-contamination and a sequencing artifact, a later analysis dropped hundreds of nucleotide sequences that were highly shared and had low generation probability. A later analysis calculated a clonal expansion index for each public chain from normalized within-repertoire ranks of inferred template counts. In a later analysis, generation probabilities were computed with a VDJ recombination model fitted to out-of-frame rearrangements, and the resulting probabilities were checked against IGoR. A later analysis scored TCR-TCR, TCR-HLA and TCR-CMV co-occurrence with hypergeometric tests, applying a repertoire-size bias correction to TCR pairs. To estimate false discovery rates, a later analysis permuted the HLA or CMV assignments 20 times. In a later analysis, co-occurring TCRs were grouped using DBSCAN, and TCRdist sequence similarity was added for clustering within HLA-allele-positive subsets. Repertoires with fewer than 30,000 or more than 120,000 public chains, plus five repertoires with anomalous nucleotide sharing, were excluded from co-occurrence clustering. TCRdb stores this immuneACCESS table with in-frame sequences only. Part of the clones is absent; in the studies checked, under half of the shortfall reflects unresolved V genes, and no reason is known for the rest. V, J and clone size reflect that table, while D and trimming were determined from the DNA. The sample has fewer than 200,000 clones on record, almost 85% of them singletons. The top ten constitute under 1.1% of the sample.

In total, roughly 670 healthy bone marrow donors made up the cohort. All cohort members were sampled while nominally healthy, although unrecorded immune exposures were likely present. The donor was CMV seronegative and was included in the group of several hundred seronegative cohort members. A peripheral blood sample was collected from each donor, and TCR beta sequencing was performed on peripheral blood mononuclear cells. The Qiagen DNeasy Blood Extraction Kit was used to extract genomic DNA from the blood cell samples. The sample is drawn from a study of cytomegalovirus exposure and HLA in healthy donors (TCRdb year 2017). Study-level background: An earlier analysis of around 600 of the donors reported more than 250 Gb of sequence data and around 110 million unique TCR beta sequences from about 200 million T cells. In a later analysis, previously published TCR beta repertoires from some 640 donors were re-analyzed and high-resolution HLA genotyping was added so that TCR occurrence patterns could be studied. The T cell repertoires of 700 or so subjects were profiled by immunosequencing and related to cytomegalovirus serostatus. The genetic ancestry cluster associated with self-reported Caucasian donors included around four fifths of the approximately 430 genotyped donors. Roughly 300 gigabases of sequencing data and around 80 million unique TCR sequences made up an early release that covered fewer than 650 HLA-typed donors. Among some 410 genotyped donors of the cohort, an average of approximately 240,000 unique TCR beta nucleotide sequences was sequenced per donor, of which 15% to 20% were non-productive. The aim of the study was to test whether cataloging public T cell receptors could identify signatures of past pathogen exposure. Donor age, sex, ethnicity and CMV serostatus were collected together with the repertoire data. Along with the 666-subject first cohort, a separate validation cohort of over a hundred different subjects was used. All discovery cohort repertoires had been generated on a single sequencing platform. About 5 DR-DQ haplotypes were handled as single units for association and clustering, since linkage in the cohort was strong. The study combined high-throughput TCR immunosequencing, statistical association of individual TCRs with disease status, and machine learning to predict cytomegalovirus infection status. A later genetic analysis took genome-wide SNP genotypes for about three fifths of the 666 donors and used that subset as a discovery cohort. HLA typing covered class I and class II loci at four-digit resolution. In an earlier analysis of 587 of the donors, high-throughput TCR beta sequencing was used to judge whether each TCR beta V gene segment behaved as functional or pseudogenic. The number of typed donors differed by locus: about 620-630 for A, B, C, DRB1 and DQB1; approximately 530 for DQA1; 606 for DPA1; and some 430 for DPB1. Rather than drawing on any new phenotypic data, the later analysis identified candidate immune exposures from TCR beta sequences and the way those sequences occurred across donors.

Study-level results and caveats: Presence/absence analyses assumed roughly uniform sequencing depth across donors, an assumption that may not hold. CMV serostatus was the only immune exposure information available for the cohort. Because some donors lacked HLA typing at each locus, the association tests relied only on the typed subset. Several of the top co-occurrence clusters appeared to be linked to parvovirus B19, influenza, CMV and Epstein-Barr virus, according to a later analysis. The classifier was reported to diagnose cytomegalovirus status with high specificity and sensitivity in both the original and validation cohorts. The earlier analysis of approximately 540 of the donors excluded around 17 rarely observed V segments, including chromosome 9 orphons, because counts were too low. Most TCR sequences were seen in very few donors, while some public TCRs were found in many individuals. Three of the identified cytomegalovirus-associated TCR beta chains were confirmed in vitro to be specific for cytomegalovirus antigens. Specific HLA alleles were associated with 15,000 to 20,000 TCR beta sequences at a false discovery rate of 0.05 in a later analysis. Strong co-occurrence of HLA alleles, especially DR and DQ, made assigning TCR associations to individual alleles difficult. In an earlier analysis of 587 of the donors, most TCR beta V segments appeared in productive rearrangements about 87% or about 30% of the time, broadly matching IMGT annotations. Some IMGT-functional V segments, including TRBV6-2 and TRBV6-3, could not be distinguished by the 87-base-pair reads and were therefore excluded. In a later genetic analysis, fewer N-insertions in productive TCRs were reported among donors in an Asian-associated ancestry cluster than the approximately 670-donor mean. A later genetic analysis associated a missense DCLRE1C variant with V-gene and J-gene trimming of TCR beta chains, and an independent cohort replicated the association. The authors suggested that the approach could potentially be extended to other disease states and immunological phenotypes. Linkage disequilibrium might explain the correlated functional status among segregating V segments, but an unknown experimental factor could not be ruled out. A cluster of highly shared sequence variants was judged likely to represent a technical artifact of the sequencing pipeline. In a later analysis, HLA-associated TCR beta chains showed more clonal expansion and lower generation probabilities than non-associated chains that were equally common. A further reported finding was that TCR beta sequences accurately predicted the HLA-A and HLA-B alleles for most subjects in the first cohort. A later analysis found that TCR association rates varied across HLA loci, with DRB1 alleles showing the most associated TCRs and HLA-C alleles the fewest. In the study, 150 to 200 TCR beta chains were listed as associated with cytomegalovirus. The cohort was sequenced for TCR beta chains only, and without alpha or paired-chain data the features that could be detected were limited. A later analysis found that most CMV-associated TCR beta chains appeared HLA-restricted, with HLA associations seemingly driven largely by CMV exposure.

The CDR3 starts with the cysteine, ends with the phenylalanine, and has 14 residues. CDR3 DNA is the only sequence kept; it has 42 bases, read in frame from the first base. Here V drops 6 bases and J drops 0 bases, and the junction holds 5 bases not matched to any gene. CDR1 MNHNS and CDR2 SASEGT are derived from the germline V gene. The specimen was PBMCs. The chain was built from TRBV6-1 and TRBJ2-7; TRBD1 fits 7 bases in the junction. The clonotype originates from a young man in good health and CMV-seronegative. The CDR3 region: CASRGQLSSYEQYF. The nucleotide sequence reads TGTGCCAGCAGGGGACAGCTTAGCTCCTACGAGCAGTACTTC.